The present T cell receptor (beta chain) was sequenced within a study of PD-1 blockade in classical Hodgkin lymphoma. Findings and caveats of the study: Reports described newly diagnosed patients as having lower baseline TCR diversity than healthy donors.

Unmatched junction bases numbered 9, after V lost 3 bases and J lost 6 bases. Looked up from germline, CDR1 is LNHDA and CDR2 is SQIVND (reference sequence). The length of the CDR3 is 17 residues. Note on this clone: Its antigen remains unknown.

Time point described: newly diagnosed, previously untreated cHL patient sample. Thawed PBMCs yielded CD4+ T cells through magnetic negative selection. The repertoire was sequenced with immunoSEQ multiplex PCR; TCRdb's copy has only in-frame clones and lacks some. The sample lists about 35,000 clones; around 89% were seen once. This TCR came from a human donor with classical Hodgkin lymphoma. The chain recombines TRBV19 with TRBJ1-5; 12 nucleotides align to TRBD1. Material for sequencing was CD4+ T cells from blood. The CDR3 sequence: CASSIGVGTGGTQPQHF. For the CDR3, the DNA is TGTGCCAGTAGTATTGGGGTTGGGACAGGGGGCACTCAGCCCCAGCATTTT.